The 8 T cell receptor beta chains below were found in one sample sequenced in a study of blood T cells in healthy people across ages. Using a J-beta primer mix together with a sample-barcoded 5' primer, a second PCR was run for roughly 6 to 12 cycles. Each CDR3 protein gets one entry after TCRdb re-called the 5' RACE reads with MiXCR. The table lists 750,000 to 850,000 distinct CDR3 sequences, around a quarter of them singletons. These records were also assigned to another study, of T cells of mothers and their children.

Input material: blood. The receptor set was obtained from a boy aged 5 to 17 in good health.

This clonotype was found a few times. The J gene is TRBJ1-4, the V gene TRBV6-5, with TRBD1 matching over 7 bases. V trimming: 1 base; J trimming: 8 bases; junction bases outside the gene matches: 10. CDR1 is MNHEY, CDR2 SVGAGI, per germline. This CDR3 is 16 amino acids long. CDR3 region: CASSYFSGTVKEKLFF. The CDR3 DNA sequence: TGTGCCAGCAGTTACTTCTCCGGGACAGTAAAGGAAAAACTGTTTTTT.

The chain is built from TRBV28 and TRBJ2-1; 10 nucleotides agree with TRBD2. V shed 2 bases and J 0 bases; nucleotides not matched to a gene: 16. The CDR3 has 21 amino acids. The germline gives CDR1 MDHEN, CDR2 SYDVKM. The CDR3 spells CASSLVQPTSGPKTSYNEQFF. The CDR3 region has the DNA TGTGCCAGCAGTTTAGTCCAACCGACTAGCGGGCCAAAAACCTCCTACAATGAGCAGTTCTTC.

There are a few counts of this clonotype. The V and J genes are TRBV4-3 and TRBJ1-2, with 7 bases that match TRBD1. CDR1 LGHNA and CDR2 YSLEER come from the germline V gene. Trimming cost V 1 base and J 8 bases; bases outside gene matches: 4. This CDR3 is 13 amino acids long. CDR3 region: CASSQATGRGYTF. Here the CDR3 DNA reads TGCGCCAGCAGCCAAGCGACAGGGCGCGGCTACACCTTC.

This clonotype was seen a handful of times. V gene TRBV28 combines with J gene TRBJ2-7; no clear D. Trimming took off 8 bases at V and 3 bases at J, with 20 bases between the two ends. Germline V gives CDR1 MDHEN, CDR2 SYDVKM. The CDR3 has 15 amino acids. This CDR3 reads CASLSTGPPLYEQYF. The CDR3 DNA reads TGTGCCAGCCTTTCCACGGGCCCCCCGCTCTACGAGCAGTACTTC. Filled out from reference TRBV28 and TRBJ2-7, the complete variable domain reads DVKVTQSSRYLVKRTGEKVFLECVQDMDHENMFWYRQDPGLGLRLIYFSYDVKMKEKGDIPEGYSVSREKKERFSLILESASTNQTSMYLCASLSTGPPLYEQYFGPGTRLTVT.

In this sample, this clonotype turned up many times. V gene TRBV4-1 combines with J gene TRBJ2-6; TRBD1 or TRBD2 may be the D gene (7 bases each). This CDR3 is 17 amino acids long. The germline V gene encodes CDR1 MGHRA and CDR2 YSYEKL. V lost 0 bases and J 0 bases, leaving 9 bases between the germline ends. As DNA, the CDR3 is TGCGCCAGCAGCCAAGACAGGGGGGGCTCTGGGGCCAACGTCCTGACTTTC. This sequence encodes CASSQDRGGSGANVLTF.

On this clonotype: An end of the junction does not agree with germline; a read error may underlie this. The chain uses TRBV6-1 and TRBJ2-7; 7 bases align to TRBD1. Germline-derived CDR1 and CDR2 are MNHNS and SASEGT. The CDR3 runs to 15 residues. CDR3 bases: TGTGCCAGCAGTGAGGACAGGTTGCGTTTCTACGAGCACTACTTC. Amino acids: CASSEDRLRFYEHYF.

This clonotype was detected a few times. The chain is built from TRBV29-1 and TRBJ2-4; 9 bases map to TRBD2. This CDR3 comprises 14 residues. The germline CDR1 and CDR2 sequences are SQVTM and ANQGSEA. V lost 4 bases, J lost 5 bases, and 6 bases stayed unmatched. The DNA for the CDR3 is TGCAGCGTTGGCCAGACTAGCGGTCAAAACATTCAGTACTTC. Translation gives CSVGQTSGQNIQYF.

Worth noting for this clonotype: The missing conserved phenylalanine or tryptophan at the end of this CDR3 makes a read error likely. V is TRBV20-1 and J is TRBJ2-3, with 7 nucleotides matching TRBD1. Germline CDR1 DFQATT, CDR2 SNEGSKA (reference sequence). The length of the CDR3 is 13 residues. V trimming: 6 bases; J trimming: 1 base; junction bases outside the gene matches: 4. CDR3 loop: CSAKGQGTDTQYL. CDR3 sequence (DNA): TGCAGTGCCAAAGGACAGGGCACAGATACGCAGTATCTT.